One T cell receptor (beta chain) is described in this entry. This record comes from a study of shared clonotypes between healthy human individuals. It was at deep level that the assay was run. Once extracted for a subset, genomic DNA was divided evenly among several immunoSEQ plates. Unsorted PBMC DNA was sequenced on ten immunoSEQ deep assay plates. In the original analysis: Sequence data from immunoSEQ were junction-only and lacked quality scores; consequently, filtering differed. Repertoires were generated with immunoSEQ multiplex PCR, while TCRdb's copy carries only in-frame clones and drops some. V and J calls and clone size come straight from that table; D and trimming were deduced from the DNA. Among about 600,000 clones listed, around 80% were seen once. Germline CDR1 and CDR2: MDHEN and SYDVKM. The CDR3 covers 17 residues. The ends lost 6 bases at V and 4 bases at J; junction bases unmatched: 17.

Source material: PBMCs. The receptor was isolated from a woman in her thirties or forties in good health. Some clones in this sample may be carry-over from other donors' samples. This sequence joins TRBV28 and TRBJ2-7; TRBD1 aligns across 8 bases. The CDR3 nucleotides are TGTGCCAGCAGCAACCGAGTAGGACAGGGCCTTTCGTACGAGCAGTACTTC. It encodes CASSNRVGQGLSYEQYF.